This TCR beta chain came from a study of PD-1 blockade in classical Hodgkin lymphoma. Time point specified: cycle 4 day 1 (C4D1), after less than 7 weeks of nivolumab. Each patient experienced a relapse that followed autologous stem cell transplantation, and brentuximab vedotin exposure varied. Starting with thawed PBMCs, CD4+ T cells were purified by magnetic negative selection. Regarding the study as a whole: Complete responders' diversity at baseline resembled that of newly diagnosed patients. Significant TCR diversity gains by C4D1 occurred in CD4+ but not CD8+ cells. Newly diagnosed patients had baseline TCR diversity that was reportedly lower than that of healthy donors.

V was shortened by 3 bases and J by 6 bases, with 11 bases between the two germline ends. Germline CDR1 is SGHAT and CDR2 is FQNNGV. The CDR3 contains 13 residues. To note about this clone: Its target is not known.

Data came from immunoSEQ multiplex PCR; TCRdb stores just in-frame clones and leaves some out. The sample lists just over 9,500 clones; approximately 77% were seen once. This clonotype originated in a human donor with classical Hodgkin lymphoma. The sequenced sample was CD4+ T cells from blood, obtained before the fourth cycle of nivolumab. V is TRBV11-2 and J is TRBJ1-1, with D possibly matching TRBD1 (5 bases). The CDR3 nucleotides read TGTGCCAGCAGCTTGGCAGGGTTTTCTGAAGCTTTCTTT. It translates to CASSLAGFSEAFF.